This T cell receptor (beta chain) was sequenced in a study of beta chain features in type 1 diabetes. Study summary: In all, around 110,000,000 sorted cells from all samples were analyzed.

Study-wide results and limits: Moderate but significant shortening of TCRB CDR3s was recorded in all four CD4+ subsets from Type 1 diabetes patients. Whether HLA type influences TCRB rearrangement remained unresolved here. Lower insertion and higher deletion counts appeared at VDJ junctions in type 1 diabetes patients. The similarity of naive, central memory and Treg TCRB repertoires appeared greater among patients than among healthy donors.

Expressed TCRB transcripts were sequenced after all isolated RNA was converted to cDNA. Repertoires were generated with immunoSEQ multiplex PCR, while TCRdb's copy carries only in-frame clones and drops some. Of 300,000 to 400,000 clones listed, about a tenth are singletons. Germline-derived CDR1 and CDR2 are SNHLY and FYNNEI. V was cut by 3 bases and J by 2 bases, with 10 bases left in between. CDR3 length: 14 residues. This clone was detected a few times. Its antigen remains unknown. V is TRBV2 and J is TRBJ2-5, with TRBD1 as a possible D gene (6 bases). The sequenced sample was central memory CD4+ T cells from blood. This clonotype was sampled from a man aged 25 to 40 with type 1 diabetes. The CDR3 loop is CASSDVGAQETQYF. DNA for the CDR3: TGTGCCAGCAGTGATGTGGGGGCACAAGAGACCCAGTACTTC.